This is a list of T cell receptor beta chains from one sample in a study of shared clonotypes between healthy human individuals. This table comes from immunoSEQ multiplex PCR, and its TCRdb copy is limited to in-frame clones, with some not included. The profile shows 2 million to 2.5 million clones, approximately 96% of them singletons. Sample: naive CD4+ T cells sorted from blood. The origin of the receptors is a man between 18 and 35 years old in good health. The CDR3 runs from the conserved cysteine through the conserved F or W. A D gene is named only where the DNA matches it firmly. For some rows the clone size is stated as once, few or many, or as a class when expanded; others skip it.

D,J,V,size,DNA,CDR3
TRBD1,TRBJ1-4,TRBV4-1,NA,TGCGCCAGCAGCCGGACACAGGGGGCGCAGCCTAATGAAAAACTGTTTTTT,CASSRTQGAQPNEKLFF
NA,TRBJ2-5,TRBV9,NA,TGTGCCAGCAGCCAGCGGGCGTTTGGGGCCCCAGGGCAAGAGACCCAGTACTTC,CASSQRAFGAPGQETQYF
NA,TRBJ1-3,TRBV7-6,NA,TGTGCCACCCGACGTTATTCTGGAAACACCATATATTTT,CATRRYSGNTIYF
TRBD2,TRBJ2-7,TRBV6-5,NA,TGTGCCAGCAGTGACCTAGCGGTCGCTTACGAGCAGTACTTC,CASSDLAVAYEQYF
TRBD1,TRBJ1-6,TRBV25-1,NA,TGTGCCAGCTCGAACAGGGGGGGTTCACCCCTCCACTTT,CASSNRGGSPLHF
NA,TRBJ1-1,TRBV9,NA,TGTGCCAGCAGCGTAGCTACGGACCCGAACACTGAAGCTTTCTTT,CASSVATDPNTEAFF
NA,TRBJ1-4,TRBV5-1,NA,TGCGCCAGCAGCCTGACCGCAACTAATGAAAAACTGTTTTTT,CASSLTATNEKLFF
NA,TRBJ1-4,TRBV5-8,NA,TGTGCCAGCAGCTTGGGTCTGGGACCAACTGCAACTAATGAAAAACTGTTTTTT,CASSLGLGPTATNEKLFF
NA,TRBJ2-7,TRBV15,NA,TGTGCCACCAGCGCCCGTAGGGGGTCCCCCTACGAGCAGTACTTC,CATSARRGSPYEQYF
NA,TRBJ2-3,TRBV28,once,TGTGCCAGTACAGGGTTCACAGATACGCAGTATTTT,CASTGFTDTQYF
TRBD1,TRBJ2-2,TRBV19,NA,TGTGCCAGTAGTATTCAGACAGGGGCGGTCGGGGAGCTGTTTTTT,CASSIQTGAVGELFF
TRBD1,TRBJ1-5,TRBV2,NA,TGTGCCAGCACCGGGACAGTTGTATATAGCAATCAGCCCCAGCATTTT,CASTGTVVYSNQPQHF
NA,TRBJ2-3,TRBV11-2,NA,TGTGCCAGCAGCTTAGAGGTGGCGGTTGGCACAGATACGCAGTATTTT,CASSLEVAVGTDTQYF
NA,TRBJ1-1,TRBV29-1,NA,TGCAGCGTTGATCAGGCAGAAGGGATTAACACTGAAGCTTTCTTT,CSVDQAEGINTEAFF
NA,TRBJ2-7,TRBV7-2,NA,TGTGCCAGCAGTCGTGGGGTTGAGCAGTACTTC,CASSRGVEQYF
NA,TRBJ2-5,TRBV6-1,NA,TGTGCCAGCAGTGAGGGATGGGAGACCCAGTACTTC,CASSEGWETQYF
TRBD1,TRBJ2-1,TRBV7-2,NA,TGTGCCAGCAGCAGGGACAGGGACGCCTCCTACAATGAGCAGTTCTTC,CASSRDRDASYNEQFF
TRBD1,TRBJ2-7,TRBV6-6,once,TGTGCCAGCAGCAGCAACAGGGGTCTGTACTTC,CASSSNRGLYF
NA,TRBJ2-7,TRBV7-9,once,TGTGCCAGCAGCTCATTGCAGGGGCACTCCGAGCAGTACTTC,CASSSLQGHSEQYF
NA,TRBJ1-2,TRBV7-2,NA,TGTGCCAGCAGCTTAAATCCGGGGATTAACTATGGCTACACCTTC,CASSLNPGINYGYTF
NA,TRBJ2-3,TRBV10-3,once,TGTGCCACTATAAGGGCTAGCACAGATACGCAGTATTTT,CATIRASTDTQYF
TRBD1,TRBJ1-3,TRBV7-2,NA,TGTGCCAGCAGCCGGGGTGCCGGGACAGTTGGAAACACCATATATTTT,CASSRGAGTVGNTIYF
NA,TRBJ1-2,TRBV19,once,TGTGCCAGTAGTATACGATCTAACTATGGCTACACCTTC,CASSIRSNYGYTF
NA,TRBJ2-7,TRBV9,NA,TGTGCCAGCAGCCTTCCTGGGTCTGGGTTAGGGTACTTC,CASSLPGSGLGYF
NA,TRBJ1-1,TRBV5-1,NA,TGCGCCAGCAGTGTTGGAGAGACGAACACTGAAGCTTTCTTT,CASSVGETNTEAFF
NA,TRBJ1-5,TRBV6-5,few,TGTGCCAGCAGTTACTCTCAGGGTTACAATCAGCCCCAGCATTTT,CASSYSQGYNQPQHF
NA,TRBJ1-2,TRBV7-8,NA,TGTGCCAGCAGCACTAGAGCTCTACGGGGCATCTATGGCTACACCTTC,CASSTRALRGIYGYTF
TRBD1,TRBJ1-3,TRBV2,NA,TGTGCCAGCAGCGAATTGGACAGGAAATCTGGAAACACCATATATTTT,CASSELDRKSGNTIYF
TRBD1,TRBJ1-1,TRBV13,NA,TGTGCCAGCAGCTACCGGGACAGAGCTCAAGCTTTCTTT,CASSYRDRAQAFF
NA,TRBJ1-1,TRBV30,NA,TGTGCCTGGAGTCATAAGGACAACAGAATGAACATTGAAGCTTTCTTT,CAWSHKDNRMNIEAFF
NA,TRBJ2-7,TRBV9,NA,TGTGCCAGCAGCGCCTCTAGCTTGAGCGAGCAGTACTTC,CASSASSLSEQYF
TRBD1,TRBJ1-2,TRBV9,NA,TGTGCCAGCAGCGGGACAGGTTATGGCTACACCTTC,CASSGTGYGYTF
NA,TRBJ2-2,TRBV2,NA,TGTGCCAGCGGGCGGGAGAACACCGGGGAGCTGTTTTTT,CASGRENTGELFF
TRBD2,TRBJ2-1,TRBV9,NA,TGTGCCAGCAGCGTTCAGTCGGGAGGGCCCTATGAGCAGTTCTTC,CASSVQSGGPYEQFF
NA,TRBJ1-1,TRBV7-9,NA,TGTGCCAGCAGCTTAGATGGAATTTACACTGAAGCTTTCTTT,CASSLDGIYTEAFF
NA,TRBJ2-7,TRBV5-6,NA,TGTGCCAGCAGCTCCACTGGGTCTTCCTACGAGCAGTACTTC,CASSSTGSSYEQYF
TRBD2,TRBJ2-3,TRBV2,NA,TGTGCCACCGCGGAGCGGGGGGGTGGAGATACGCAGTATTTT,CATAERGGGDTQYF
TRBD1,TRBJ2-3,TRBV6-6,NA,TGTGCCAGCAGTTACGCCAGGGGGCAGTCAGATACGCAGTATTTT,CASSYARGQSDTQYF
NA,TRBJ2-7,TRBV18,NA,TGTGCCAGCTCACCACCGGGGACCGGGGGGCGAGAGCAGTACTTC,CASSPPGTGGREQYF
TRBD2,TRBJ2-3,TRBV6-1,NA,TGTGCCGCTGGGACTAGGCTCCAATACACAGATACGCAGTATTTT,CAAGTRLQYTDTQYF
NA,TRBJ2-7,TRBV30,once,TGTGCCTGGAATAGGGGTCCCTACGAGCAGTACTTC,CAWNRGPYEQYF
TRBD2,TRBJ2-2,TRBV5-4,NA,TGTGCCAGCAGCTTGACTAGCGGGAACACCGGGGAGCTGTTTTTT,CASSLTSGNTGELFF
TRBD1,TRBJ1-2,TRBV7-2,NA,TGTGCCAGCAGCTTAAGGCAGGGGGCCCTTTTTAACTATGGCTACACCTTC,CASSLRQGALFNYGYTF
NA,TRBJ1-1,TRBV7-6,NA,TGTGCCAGCAGCTTTACAGGGACTTCTGAAGCTTTCTTT,CASSFTGTSEAFF
NA,TRBJ1-4,TRBV7-9,NA,TGTGCCAGCAGCATACGGGGGGCCAATAATGAAAAACTGTTTTTT,CASSIRGANNEKLFF
TRBD2,TRBJ2-1,TRBV19,NA,TGTGCCACCTCGGGACTAGCGGGGGGGCAAGAGCAGTTCTTC,CATSGLAGGQEQFF
TRBD2,TRBJ2-6,TRBV4-1,once,TGCGCCAGCAGCCAAGAGCGGGGGGCTGGTGGGGCCAACGTCCTGACTTTC,CASSQERGAGGANVLTF
NA,TRBJ1-4,TRBV15,NA,TGTGCCACCAGCAGAGATCTCGCTTCGGGTGGGGAAAAACTGTTTTTT,CATSRDLASGGEKLFF
TRBD1,TRBJ1-6,TRBV18,NA,TGTGCCAGCTCACCGGGACAGGGGGCGTCCTATAATTCACCCCTCCACTTT,CASSPGQGASYNSPLHF
NA,TRBJ2-7,TRBV6-5,NA,TGTGCCAGCAGTTACTTTCAGGGATCCGAGCAGTACTTC,CASSYFQGSEQYF
NA,TRBJ1-4,TRBV29-1,NA,TGCAGCGTTGAATTACACGGATCCGGGGGAGGAGAAAAACTGTTTTTT,CSVELHGSGGGEKLFF